These 2 T cell receptor beta chains originate from one sample sequenced in a study of blood T cell repertoires in COVID-19. Produced via immunoSEQ multiplex PCR; TCRdb's table is partial and in-frame only. The table includes 150,000 to 200,000 clones, nearly 90% detected once. The sequenced material came from peripheral blood. These receptor sequences come from a man aged 60 to 75 with active or convalescent COVID-19.

The CDR3 loop is CATSDSNTGGYNEQFF. The CDR3 DNA reads as TGTGCCACCAGTGATAGTAACACAGGGGGATACAATGAGCAGTTCTTC. The J gene is TRBJ2-1, the V gene TRBV24-1; 8 positions match TRBD1. V trimming: 3 bases; J trimming: 4 bases; junction bases outside the gene matches: 7. This CDR3 comprises 16 residues. The germline gives CDR1 KGHDR, CDR2 SFDVKD.

The V call is TRBV3-1 (or the pseudogene TRBV3-2), the J call TRBJ1-2, with 7 bases matching TRBD1. Germline CDR1 is LGHDT and CDR2 is YNNKEL (reference sequence). The V gene end was trimmed by 4 bases and the J gene end by 6 bases; junction bases not matched to a gene: 5. The CDR3 contains 13 residues. The CDR3 spells CASSRRQGDGYTF. CDR3 sequence (DNA): TGTGCCAGCAGCCGACGACAGGGAGATGGCTACACCTTC.